The 19 T cell receptor beta chains presented below share a single source sample, sequenced in a study of cytomegalovirus exposure and HLA in healthy donors. Sequencing was performed with immunoSEQ multiplex PCR; in TCRdb, only in-frame clones are kept and a portion is missing. This table has 180,000 or so clones, 65% to 90% appearing once. Sequenced sample: PBMCs. The receptors here all came from a woman between 25 and 40 years old in good health and CMV-seropositive.

This clone was observed a handful of times. The chain links TRBV5-1 to TRBJ1-1; no clear D. Germline V CDR1 and CDR2: SGHRS, YFSETQ. Trimming shortened V by 7 bases and J by 0 bases, and 10 bases separated the two germline ends. This CDR3 has 13 residues. In DNA form, the CDR3 reads TGCGCCAGCGCGGGAGATTTGAACACTGAAGCTTTCTTT. Translation gives CASAGDLNTEAFF. The complete variable domain, with remaining parts taken from reference TRBV5-1 and TRBJ1-1, reads KAGVTQTPRYLIKTRGQQVTLSCSPISGHRSVSWYQQTPGQGLQFLFEYFSETQRNKGNFPGRFSGRQFSNSRSEMNVSTLELGDSALYLCASAGDLNTEAFFGQGTRLTVV.

This clone is a singleton in its sample. The V call is TRBV6-1, the J call TRBJ2-3; 7 nucleotides line up with TRBD1. Trimming cost V 6 bases and J 1 base; bases outside gene matches: 7. Germline lookup yields CDR1 MNHNS and CDR2 SASEGT. The CDR3 contains 15 residues. The CDR3 bases are TGTGCCAGCAGGGCCCAAGACAGGGGCACAGATACGCAGTATTTT. Encoded protein: CASRAQDRGTDTQYF.

This chain uses TRBV6-1 with TRBJ1-1; D ambiguous. The CDR3 is made up of 14 amino acids. Trimming stripped 4 bases from V and 1 base from J, with 10 bases between. Germline V gene sequence: CDR1 MNHNS, CDR2 SASEGT. CDR3 nucleotides: TGTGCCAGCAGTGCCCAGACAACGAACACTGAAGCTTTCTTT. Encoded protein: CASSAQTTNTEAFF.

The gene calls are TRBV19 and TRBJ2-2; 9 bases match TRBD1. Germline assignment: CDR1 LNHDA and CDR2 SQIVND (reference sequence). J lost 5 bases, V lost 4 bases, and 2 bases had no gene match. This CDR3 comprises 14 residues. CDR3 DNA sequence: TGTGCCAGTAGTAAAGGACAGGGGACCGGGGAGCTGTTTTTT. Its translation: CASSKGQGTGELFF.

The rearrangement uses TRBV5-4 and TRBJ1-2; weak D call: TRBD1 (5 bases). V was clipped by 4 bases and J by 7 bases, with 17 bases between them. Germline V gives CDR1 SGHNT, CDR2 YYREEE (reference sequence). CDR3 length: 14 amino acids. CDR3 residues: CASSPENQGSGYTF. In nucleotides, the CDR3 is TGTGCCAGCAGCCCTGAAAACCAGGGATCTGGCTACACCTTC. Together with reference TRBV5-4 and TRBJ1-2, the CDR3 gives the full variable domain: ETGVTQSPTHLIKTRGQQVTLRCSSQSGHNTVSWYQQALGQGPQFIFQYYREEENGRGNFPPRFSGLQFPNYSSELNVNALELDDSALYLCASSPENQGSGYTFGSGTRLTVV.

The sample holds one count of this clone. The chain recombines TRBV27 with TRBJ2-7, with 9 bases aligning to TRBD1. The CDR3 has 15 residues. V was clipped by 5 bases and J by 3 bases; unmatched bases: 8. Per the germline V gene, CDR1 is MNHEY and CDR2 is SMNVEV (reference sequence). DNA of the CDR3: TGTGCCAGCAGTCCGGGGACAGGGAGATACTACGAGCAGTACTTC. Its translation is CASSPGTGRYYEQYF.

The V gene is TRBV6-6, the J gene TRBJ1-1, with TRBD1 matching 11 bases. Germline V gives CDR1 MNHNY, CDR2 SVGAGI (reference sequence). Unmatched junction bases numbered 8, after V lost 7 bases and J lost 4 bases. This CDR3 comprises 15 residues. CDR3 protein: CASTRPGQGVTEAFF. CDR3 DNA sequence: TGTGCCAGCACCCGACCGGGACAGGGGGTCACTGAAGCTTTCTTT.

This rearrangement joins TRBV9 to TRBJ2-2; D not certain. The germline V gene has CDR1 SGDLS and CDR2 YYNGEE. The CDR3 has 13 amino acids. V lost 1 base and J lost 4, with 5 bases in between. CDR3 residues: CASSVPSTGELFF. In DNA form, the CDR3 reads TGTGCCAGCAGCGTACCGTCCACCGGGGAGCTGTTTTTT.

V is TRBV27 and J is TRBJ1-5, with a tentative D call TRBD1 (5 bases). V shed 10 bases and J shed 1 base, with 20 bases lying between them. CDR1 and CDR2 (germline): MNHEY, SMNVEV (reference sequence). The CDR3 extends over 16 amino acids. This CDR3 is CATGGDPVGSNQPQHF. CDR3 nucleotides: TGTGCCACCGGGGGGGACCCGGTGGGGAGCAATCAGCCCCAGCATTTT.

DNA for the CDR3: TGTGCCAGCAGTTACCAGTCTAGCGAGTACAATGAGCAGTTCTTC. Translation gives CASSYQSSEYNEQFF. This chain links TRBV6-5 with TRBJ2-1; D perhaps matches TRBD2 (6 bases). The germline V and J ends were trimmed by 2 bases and 4 bases, with 12 bases remaining between them. There are 15 residues in the CDR3. From germline, CDR1 is MNHEY and CDR2 SVGAGI.

This sequence joins TRBV18 and TRBJ2-7; 8 nucleotides match TRBD1. Trimming cost V 3 bases and J 4 bases; bases outside gene matches: 5. Germline-derived CDR1 and CDR2 are KGHSH and LQKENI. The CDR3 is 14 amino acids. The CDR3 loop reads CASSPAGGRYEQYF. Here the CDR3 DNA reads TGTGCCAGCTCACCGGCAGGGGGCAGGTACGAGCAGTACTTC.

This clone is a singleton in its sample. The chain recombines TRBV6-5 with TRBJ1-2; D may be TRBD1 (5 bases). V was shortened by 6 bases and J by 3 bases, with 11 bases between the two germline ends. This CDR3 region has 13 residues. Germline V gives CDR1 MNHEY, CDR2 SVGAGI. This CDR3 reads CASSTGGHYGYTF. The DNA of the CDR3 is TGTGCCAGCAGCACGGGGGGACACTATGGCTACACCTTC.

The CDR3 region is CASSYRGSTDTQYF. The CDR3 DNA is TGTGCCAGCAGTTATAGGGGGAGCACAGATACGCAGTATTTT. The chain joins TRBV6-5 to TRBJ2-3; maybe TRBD1 (6 bases). Germline V CDR1 and CDR2: MNHEY, SVGAGI. The CDR3 sequence is 14 residues long. V dropped 3 bases and J dropped 0 bases, with 7 bases sitting between them.

The V call is TRBV18, the J call TRBJ1-1; 10 bases map to TRBD1. The CDR3 contains 13 residues. CDR1 and CDR2 (germline): KGHSH, LQKENI. V was clipped by 10 bases and J by 5 bases; unmatched bases: 7. The CDR3 sequence: CAISRDRGTEAFF. DNA of the CDR3: TGTGCCATTTCCCGGGACAGGGGAACTGAAGCTTTCTTT.

The J gene is TRBJ1-1, the V gene TRBV19, with 9 positions matching TRBD1. The germline gives CDR1 LNHDA, CDR2 SQIVND (reference sequence). The CDR3 extends over 15 amino acids. J was trimmed by 5 bases and V by 4 bases; bases with no gene match: 8. The CDR3 DNA sequence: TGTGCCAGTAGTAGACAGGGGGATGTGGGGACTGAAGCTTTCTTT. Translating gives CASSRQGDVGTEAFF.

V and J are TRBV6-5 and TRBJ2-7; 9 bases are a match to TRBD1. The V and J ends lost 2 bases and 4 bases, in that order; junction bases with no gene match: 0. Germline CDR1 and CDR2: MNHEY and SVGAGI. The CDR3 has 13 residues. The CDR3 sequence is CASSYGTGYEQYF. Here the CDR3 DNA reads TGTGCCAGCAGTTACGGGACAGGGTACGAGCAGTACTTC.

The gene calls are TRBV5-1 and TRBJ2-1; TRBD2 matches 10 bases. CDR3 length equals 13 residues. Trimming cost V 6 bases and J 8 bases; bases outside gene matches: 5. Germline lookup yields CDR1 SGHRS and CDR2 YFSETQ. In nucleotides, the CDR3 is TGCGCCAGCACTAGCGGGAGTCGCGATGAGCAGTTCTTC. It specifies CASTSGSRDEQFF.

This chain joins TRBV15 and TRBJ2-7; D is unresolved. The V end lost 0 bases, the J end lost 6 bases, and 12 bases lay between the germline ends. Germline CDR1 reads LNHNV; CDR2 reads YYDKDF (reference sequence). This CDR3 comprises 14 residues. For the CDR3, the DNA is TGTGCCACCAGCAGAGATCAAGGAGTCGGCGAGCAGTACTTC. It specifies CATSRDQGVGEQYF.

This rearrangement joins TRBV7-2 to TRBJ2-1, with D maybe TRBD1 (5 bases). The CDR3 has 15 residues. V lost 5 bases, J lost 4 bases, and 15 bases lay in between. Germline CDR1 is SGHTA and CDR2 is FQGNSA. CDR3 nucleotide sequence: TGTGCCAGCAGCGCGACAGCGAACCCTTACAATGAGCAGTTCTTC. Protein sequence: CASSATANPYNEQFF.